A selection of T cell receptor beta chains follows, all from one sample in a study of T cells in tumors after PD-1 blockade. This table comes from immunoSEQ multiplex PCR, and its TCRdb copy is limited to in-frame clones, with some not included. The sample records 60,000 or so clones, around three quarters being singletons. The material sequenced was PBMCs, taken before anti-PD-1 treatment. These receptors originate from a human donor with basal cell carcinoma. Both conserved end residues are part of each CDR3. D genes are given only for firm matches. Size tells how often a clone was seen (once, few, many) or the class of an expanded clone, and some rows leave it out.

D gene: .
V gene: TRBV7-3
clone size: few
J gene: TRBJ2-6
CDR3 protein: CASSLSVGLGSGANVLTF
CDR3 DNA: TGTGCCAGCAGCTTATCAGTGGGGCTCGGCTCTGGGGCCAACGTCCTGACTTTC

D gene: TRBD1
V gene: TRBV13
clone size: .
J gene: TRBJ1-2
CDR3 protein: CASSLGGTGALAYTF
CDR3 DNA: TGTGCCAGCAGCTTAGGGGGGACAGGGGCGCTTGCCTACACCTTC

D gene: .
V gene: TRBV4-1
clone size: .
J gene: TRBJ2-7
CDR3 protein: CASSQDLDQLSYEQYF
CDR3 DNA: TGCGCCAGCAGCCAAGATTTGGACCAGCTGTCCTACGAGCAGTACTTC

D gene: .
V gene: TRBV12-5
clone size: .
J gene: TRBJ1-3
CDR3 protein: CACGPGGGGAGGNTIYF
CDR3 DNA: TGTGCTTGTGGCCCGGGGGGTGGGGGGGCTGGGGGAAACACCATATATTTT

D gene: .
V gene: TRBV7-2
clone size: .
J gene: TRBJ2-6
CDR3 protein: CASSRDSSGANVLTF
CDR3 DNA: TGTGCCAGCAGCCGCGACAGCTCTGGGGCCAACGTCCTGACTTTC

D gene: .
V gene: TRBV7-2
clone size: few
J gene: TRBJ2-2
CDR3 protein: CASSFRPNTGELFF
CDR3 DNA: TGTGCCAGCAGCTTTAGGCCGAACACCGGGGAGCTGTTTTTT

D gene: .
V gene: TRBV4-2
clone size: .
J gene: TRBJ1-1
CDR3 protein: CASSQGRAEAFF
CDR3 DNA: TGTGCCAGCAGCCAGGGGCGGGCTGAAGCTTTCTTT

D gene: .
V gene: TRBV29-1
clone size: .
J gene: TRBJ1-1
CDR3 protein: CSAAGGPRTEAFF
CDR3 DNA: TGCAGCGCCGCGGGCGGGCCGCGGACTGAAGCTTTCTTT

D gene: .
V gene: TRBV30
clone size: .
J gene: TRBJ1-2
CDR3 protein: CAWRQEANYGYTF
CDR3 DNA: TGTGCCTGGAGGCAGGAGGCTAACTATGGCTACACCTTC

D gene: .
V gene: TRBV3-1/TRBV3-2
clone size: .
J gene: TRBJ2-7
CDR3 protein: CASSHQAAAYEQYF
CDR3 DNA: TGTGCCAGCAGCCACCAGGCAGCAGCCTACGAGCAGTACTTC

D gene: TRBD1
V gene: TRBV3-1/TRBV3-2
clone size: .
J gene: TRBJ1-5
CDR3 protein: CASSQDDVQGLEQPQHF
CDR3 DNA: TGTGCCAGCAGCCAAGATGACGTACAGGGGCTAGAACAGCCCCAGCATTTT

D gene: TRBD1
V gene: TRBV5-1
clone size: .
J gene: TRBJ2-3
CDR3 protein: CASSPTLTGGDTQYF
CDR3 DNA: TGCGCCAGCAGTCCTACGCTGACAGGGGGAGATACGCAGTATTTT

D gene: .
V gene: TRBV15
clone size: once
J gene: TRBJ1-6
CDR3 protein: CATSRGVNSPLHF
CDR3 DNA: TGTGCCACCAGCAGAGGGGTTAATTCACCCCTCCACTTT

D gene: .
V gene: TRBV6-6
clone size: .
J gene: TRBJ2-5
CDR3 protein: CATQVVGETQYF
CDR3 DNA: TGTGCCACCCAGGTCGTGGGGGAGACCCAGTACTTC

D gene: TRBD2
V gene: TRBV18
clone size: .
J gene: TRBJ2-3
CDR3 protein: CASSPSGGRTDTQYF
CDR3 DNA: TGTGCCAGCTCACCTAGCGGGGGGCGCACAGATACGCAGTATTTT

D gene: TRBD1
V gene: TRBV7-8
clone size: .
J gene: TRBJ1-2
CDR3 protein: CASSLFGTGDYGYTF
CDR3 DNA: TGTGCCAGCAGCTTATTCGGGACAGGGGACTATGGCTACACCTTC

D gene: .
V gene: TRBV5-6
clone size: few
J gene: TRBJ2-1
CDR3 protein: CASSLVRGNEQFF
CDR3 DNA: TGTGCCAGCAGCTTGGTCAGGGGAAATGAGCAGTTCTTC

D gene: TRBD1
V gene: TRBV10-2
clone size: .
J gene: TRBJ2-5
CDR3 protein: CASRDRPQETQYF
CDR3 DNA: TGCGCCAGCCGGGACAGACCCCAAGAGACCCAGTACTTC

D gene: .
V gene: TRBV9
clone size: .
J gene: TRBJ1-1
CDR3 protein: CASSVGPPTFF
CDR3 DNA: TGTGCCAGCAGCGTCGGGCCCCCGACTTTCTTT

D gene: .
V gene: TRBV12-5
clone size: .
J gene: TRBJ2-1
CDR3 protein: CASRVSYNEQFF
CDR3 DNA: TGTGCTAGTAGGGTGTCCTACAATGAGCAGTTCTTC

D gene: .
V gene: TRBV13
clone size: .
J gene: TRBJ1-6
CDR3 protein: CASSLGAGSPLHF
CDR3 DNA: TGTGCCAGCAGCTTGGGGGCCGGTTCACCCCTCCACTTT

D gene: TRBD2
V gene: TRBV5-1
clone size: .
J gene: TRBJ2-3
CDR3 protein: CASSLAVAGPTDTQYF
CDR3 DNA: TGCGCCAGCAGCTTGGCCGTAGCGGGCCCCACAGATACGCAGTATTTT

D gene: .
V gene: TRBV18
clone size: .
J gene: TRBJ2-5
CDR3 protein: CASSPRTAEETQYF
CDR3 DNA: TGTGCCAGCTCACCAAGAACGGCTGAAGAGACCCAGTACTTC

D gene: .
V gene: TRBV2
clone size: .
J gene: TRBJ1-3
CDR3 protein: CASRGAFGNTIYF
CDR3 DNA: TGTGCCAGCAGGGGGGCTTTTGGAAACACCATATATTTT

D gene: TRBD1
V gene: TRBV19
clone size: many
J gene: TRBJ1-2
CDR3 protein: CASKAGQLYGYTF
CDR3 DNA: TGTGCCAGTAAGGCGGGACAGCTCTATGGCTACACCTTC